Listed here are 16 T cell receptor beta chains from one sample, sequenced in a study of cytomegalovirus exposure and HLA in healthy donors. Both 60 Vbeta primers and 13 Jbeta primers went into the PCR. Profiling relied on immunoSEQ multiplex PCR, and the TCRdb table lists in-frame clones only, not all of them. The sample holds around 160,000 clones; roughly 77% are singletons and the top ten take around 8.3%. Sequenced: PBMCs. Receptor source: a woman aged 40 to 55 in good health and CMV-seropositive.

CDR3 DNA: TGTGCCAGTAGTATCATCCTACAGGGCCAAGAGACCCAGTACTTC. Protein sequence: CASSIILQGQETQYF. The chain has TRBV19 and TRBJ2-5; tentative D call: TRBD1 (6 bases). This CDR3 has 15 amino acids. CDR1 and CDR2 from the germline V gene are LNHDA and SQIVND (reference sequence). V was shortened by 3 bases and J by 1 base, with 12 bases between the two germline ends.

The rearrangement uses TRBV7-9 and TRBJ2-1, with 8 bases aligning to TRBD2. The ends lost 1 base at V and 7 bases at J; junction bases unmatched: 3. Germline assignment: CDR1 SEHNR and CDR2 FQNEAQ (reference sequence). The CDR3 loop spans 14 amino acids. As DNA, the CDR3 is TGTGCCAGCAGCTTAGGACCGGGGGGGAATGAGCAGTTCTTC. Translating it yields CASSLGPGGNEQFF.

The CDR3 DNA reads as TGTGCCAGCAGCGGAGGTGCGACTGAAGCTTTCTTT. This translates into CASSGGATEAFF. This rearrangement joins TRBV9 to TRBJ1-1; unclear D gene. The CDR3 runs 12 residues. V lost 3 bases and J 5 bases, leaving 8 bases between the germline ends. Germline values: CDR1 SGDLS, CDR2 YYNGEE. The full variable domain, rest sourced from reference TRBV9 and TRBJ1-1, is DSGVTQTPKHLITATGQRVTLRCSPRSGDLSVYWYQQSLDQGLQFLIQYYNGEERAKGNILERFSAQQFPDLHSELNLSSLELGDSALYFCASSGGATEAFFGQGTRLTVV.

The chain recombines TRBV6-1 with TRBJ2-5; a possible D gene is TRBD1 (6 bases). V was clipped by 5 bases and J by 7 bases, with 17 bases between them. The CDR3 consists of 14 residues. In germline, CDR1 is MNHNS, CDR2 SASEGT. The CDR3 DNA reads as TGTGCCAGCAGTTATTCAGGGGCCAGAGGGACCCAGTACTTC. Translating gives CASSYSGARGTQYF.

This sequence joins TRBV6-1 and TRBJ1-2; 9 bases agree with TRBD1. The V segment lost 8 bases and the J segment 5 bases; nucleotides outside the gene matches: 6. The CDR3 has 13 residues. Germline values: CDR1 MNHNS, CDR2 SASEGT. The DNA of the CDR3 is TGTGCCAGCGCCGCCGGGACAGGGTATGGCTACACCTTC. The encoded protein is CASAAGTGYGYTF.

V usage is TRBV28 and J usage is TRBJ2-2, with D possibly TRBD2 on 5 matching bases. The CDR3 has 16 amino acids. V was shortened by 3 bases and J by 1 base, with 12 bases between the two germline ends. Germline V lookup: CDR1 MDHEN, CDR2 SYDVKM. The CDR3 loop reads CASSLAGSGNTGELFF. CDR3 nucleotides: TGTGCCAGCAGTTTGGCGGGCTCAGGGAACACCGGGGAGCTGTTTTTT.

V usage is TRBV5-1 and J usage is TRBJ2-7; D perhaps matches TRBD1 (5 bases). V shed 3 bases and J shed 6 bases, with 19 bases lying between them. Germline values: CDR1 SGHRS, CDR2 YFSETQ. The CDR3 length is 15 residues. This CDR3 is CASSSTPTQGVEQYF. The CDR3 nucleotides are TGCGCCAGCAGCTCAACTCCGACTCAGGGCGTCGAGCAGTACTTC.

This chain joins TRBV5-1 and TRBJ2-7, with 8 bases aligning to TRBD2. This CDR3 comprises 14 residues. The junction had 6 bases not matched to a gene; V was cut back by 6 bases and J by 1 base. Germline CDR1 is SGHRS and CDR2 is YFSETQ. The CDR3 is CASKGGGSSYEQYF. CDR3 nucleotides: TGCGCCAGCAAAGGCGGGGGGAGTTCCTACGAGCAGTACTTC.

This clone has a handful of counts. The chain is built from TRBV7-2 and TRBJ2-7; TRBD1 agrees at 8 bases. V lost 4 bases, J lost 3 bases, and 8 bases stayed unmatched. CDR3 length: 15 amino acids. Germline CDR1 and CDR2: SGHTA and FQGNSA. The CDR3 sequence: CASSSRGQGYYEQYF. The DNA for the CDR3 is TGTGCCAGCAGCTCAAGAGGACAGGGTTACTACGAGCAGTACTTC.

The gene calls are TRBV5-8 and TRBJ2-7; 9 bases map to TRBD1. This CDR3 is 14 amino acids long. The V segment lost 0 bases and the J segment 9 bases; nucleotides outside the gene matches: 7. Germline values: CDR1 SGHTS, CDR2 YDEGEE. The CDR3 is CASSLATGGVGQYF. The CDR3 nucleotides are TGTGCCAGCAGCTTGGCAACAGGGGGCGTTGGGCAGTACTTC. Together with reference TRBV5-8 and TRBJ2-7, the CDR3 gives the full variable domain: EAGVTQSPTHLIKTRGQQATLRCSPISGHTSVYWYQQALGLGLQFLLWYDEGEERNRGNFPPRFSGRQFPNYSSELNVNALELEDSALYLCASSLATGGVGQYFGPGTRLTVT.

This CDR3 is CASSPRQTYNEQFF. CDR3 DNA: TGTGCCAGCAGTCCGCGACAGACGTACAATGAGCAGTTCTTC. V and J are TRBV7-9 and TRBJ2-1; maybe TRBD1 (5 bases). This CDR3 has 14 amino acids. Germline loops: CDR1 SEHNR, CDR2 FQNEAQ (reference sequence). V was cut by 6 bases and J by 4 bases, with 13 bases left in between.

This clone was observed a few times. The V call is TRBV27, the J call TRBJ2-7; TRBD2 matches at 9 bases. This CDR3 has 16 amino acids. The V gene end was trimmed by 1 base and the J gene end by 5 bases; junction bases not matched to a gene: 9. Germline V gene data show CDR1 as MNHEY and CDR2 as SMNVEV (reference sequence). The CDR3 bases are TGTGCCAGCAGTTTATGGGGCGGGAGGGCCTACCACGAGCAGTACTTC. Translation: CASSLWGGRAYHEQYF.

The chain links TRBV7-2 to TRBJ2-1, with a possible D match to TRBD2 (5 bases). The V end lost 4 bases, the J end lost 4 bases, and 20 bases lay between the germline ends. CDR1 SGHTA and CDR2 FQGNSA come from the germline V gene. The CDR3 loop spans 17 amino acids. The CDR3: CASSSHSGYRTYNEQFF. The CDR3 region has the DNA TGTGCCAGCAGCTCCCACTCGGGTTATCGGACTTACAATGAGCAGTTCTTC.

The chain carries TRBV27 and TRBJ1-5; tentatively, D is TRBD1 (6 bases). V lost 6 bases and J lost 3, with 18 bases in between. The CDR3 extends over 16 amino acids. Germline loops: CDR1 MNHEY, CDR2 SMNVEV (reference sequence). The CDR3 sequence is CASRASGGAFNQPQHF. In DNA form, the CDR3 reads TGTGCCAGCAGAGCATCGGGGGGGGCGTTCAATCAGCCCCAGCATTTT.

CDR3 in amino acids: CATRTGSNQPQHF. The CDR3, as DNA: TGTGCCACTAGGACAGGGAGTAATCAGCCCCAGCATTTT. This chain joins TRBV15 and TRBJ1-5, with 8 bases fitting TRBD1. The CDR3 contains 13 residues. Trimming removed 9 bases from V and 4 bases from J; junction bases left unmatched: 5. The germline V gene has CDR1 LNHNV and CDR2 YYDKDF (reference sequence).

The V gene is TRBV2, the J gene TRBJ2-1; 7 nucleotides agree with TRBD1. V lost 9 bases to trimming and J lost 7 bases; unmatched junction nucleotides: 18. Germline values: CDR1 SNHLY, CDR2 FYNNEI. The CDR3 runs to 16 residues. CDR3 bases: TGTGCCAGAGGGACAGCCTCCCGTCTTGGTTCTAATGAGCAGTTCTTC. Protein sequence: CARGTASRLGSNEQFF.